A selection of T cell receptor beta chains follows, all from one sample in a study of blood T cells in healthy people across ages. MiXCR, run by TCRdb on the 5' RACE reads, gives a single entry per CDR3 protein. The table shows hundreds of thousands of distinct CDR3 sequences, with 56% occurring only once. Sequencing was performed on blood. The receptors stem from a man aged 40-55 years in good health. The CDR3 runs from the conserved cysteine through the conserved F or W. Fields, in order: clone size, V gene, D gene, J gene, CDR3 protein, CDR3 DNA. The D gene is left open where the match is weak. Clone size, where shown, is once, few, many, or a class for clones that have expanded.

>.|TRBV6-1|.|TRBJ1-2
CALRSGEYYGYTF
TGTGCCTTACGTAGTGGGGAGTACTATGGCTACACCTTC
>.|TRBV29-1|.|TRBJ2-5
CSVDGGRGKRVLFGWEQYF
TGCAGCGTTGACGGGGGGCGCGGGAAGAGGGTCTTGTTTGGTTGGGAGCAGTACTTC
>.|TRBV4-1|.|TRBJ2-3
CASSQIGLAADTQYF
TGCGCCAGCAGCCAGATAGGTCTAGCTGCAGATACGCAGTATTTT
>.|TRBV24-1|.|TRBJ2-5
CATSDPGRGETQYF
TGTGCCACCAGTGACCCGGGACGGGGAGAGACCCAGTACTTC
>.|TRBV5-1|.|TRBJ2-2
CASSFAGPPTGELFF
TGCGCCAGCAGCTTCGCGGGCCCTCCCACTGGGGAGCTGTTTTTT
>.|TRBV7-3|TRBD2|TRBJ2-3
CASSLFSSGASTDTQYF
TGTGCCAGCAGCTTATTTAGTAGCGGGGCTAGCACAGATACGCAGTATTTT
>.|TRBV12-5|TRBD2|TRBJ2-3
CASRLATHTDTQYF
TGTGCTAGTAGACTAGCGACTCACACAGATACGCAGTATTTT
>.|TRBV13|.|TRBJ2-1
CASSSNSDHNNEQFF
TGTGCCAGCAGCTCCAACTCCGACCACAACAATGAGCAGTTCTTC
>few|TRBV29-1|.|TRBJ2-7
CSVGHVGGYEQYF
TGCAGCGTTGGTCACGTGGGAGGCTACGAGCAGTACTTC
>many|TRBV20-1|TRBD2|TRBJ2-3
CSARVAGADTQYF
TGCAGTGCTAGAGTGGCGGGAGCCGATACGCAGTATTTT
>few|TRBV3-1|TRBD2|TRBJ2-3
CASSQGAGTSGGHTDTQYF
TGTGCCAGCAGCCAAGGGGCCGGGACTAGCGGGGGTCACACAGATACGCAGTATTTT
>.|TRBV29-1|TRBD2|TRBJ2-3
CSVEGPSGVFLRGDTQYF
TGCAGCGTTGAAGGTCCTAGCGGGGTTTTCCTTAGGGGGGATACGCAGTATTTT
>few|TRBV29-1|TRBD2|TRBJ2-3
CSVEPGSGSGADTQYF
TGCAGCGTTGAACCAGGTAGCGGGAGTGGCGCAGATACGCAGTATTTT
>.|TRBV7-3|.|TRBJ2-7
CASSQPGPEELYEQYF
TGTGCCAGCAGTCAACCGGGACCGGAGGAATTATACGAGCAGTACTTC
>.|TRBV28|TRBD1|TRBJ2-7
CASTGRTGGDEQYF
TGTGCCAGCACGGGACGGACAGGGGGCGACGAGCAGTACTTC
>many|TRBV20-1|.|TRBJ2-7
CSARDPGTGYEQYF
TGCAGTGCTAGAGATCCCGGTACAGGCTACGAGCAGTACTTC
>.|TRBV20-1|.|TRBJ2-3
CSASSNRARDAQYF
TGCAGTGCTAGTAGCAACAGGGCGAGAGATGCGCAGTATTTT
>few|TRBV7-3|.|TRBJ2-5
CASRPGAGEETQYF
TGTGCCAGCCGCCCGGGGGCAGGGGAAGAGACCCAGTACTTC
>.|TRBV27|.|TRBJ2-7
CASTSSDYEQYF
TGTGCCAGCACTTCTAGCGACTACGAGCAGTACTTC
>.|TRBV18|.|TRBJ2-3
CASSPPVPSTDTQYF
TGTGCCAGCTCACCACCGGTCCCTAGCACAGATACGCAGTATTTT
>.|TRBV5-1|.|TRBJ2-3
CASSFSPPTTDTQYF
TGCGCCAGCAGCTTTTCGCCACCAACCACAGATACGCAGTATTTT
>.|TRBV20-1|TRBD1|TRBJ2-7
CSARGLTGGYEQYF
TGCAGTGCTAGAGGTCTCACAGGGGGCTACGAGCAGTACTTC
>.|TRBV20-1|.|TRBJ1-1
CSASNRWESSEAFF
TGCAGTGCTAGCAACAGGTGGGAGAGCTCGGAAGCTTTCTTT
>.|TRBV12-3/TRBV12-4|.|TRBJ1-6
CASNRQEPNSPLHF
TGTGCCAGCAACAGACAGGAGCCCAATTCACCCCTCCACTTT
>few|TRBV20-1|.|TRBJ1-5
CSASVSNQPQHF
TGCAGTGCTAGTGTCTCAAATCAGCCCCAGCATTTT
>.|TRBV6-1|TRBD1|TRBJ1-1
CASSRPLETGVDTEAFF
TGTGCCAGCAGCAGACCCCTCGAGACAGGGGTAGACACTGAAGCTTTCTTT
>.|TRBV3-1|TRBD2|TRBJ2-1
CASSLGPPLGLAIVNEQFF
TGTGCCAGCAGCCTCGGCCCCCCCCTAGGACTAGCGATCGTGAATGAGCAGTTCTTC
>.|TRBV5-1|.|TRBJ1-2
CASSLQWTGDYGYTF
TGCGCCAGCAGCTTGCAATGGACCGGCGACTATGGCTACACCTTC
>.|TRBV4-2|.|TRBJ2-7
CASSPVSDFSEQYF
TGTGCCAGCAGCCCTGTATCCGATTTTAGCGAGCAGTACTTC
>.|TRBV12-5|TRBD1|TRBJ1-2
CASGLAPPGQGTYTF
TGTGCTAGTGGTTTGGCACCTCCGGGACAGGGAACCTACACCTTC
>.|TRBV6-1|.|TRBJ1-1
CASSVPETGEAFF
TGTGCCAGCAGTGTACCCGAAACAGGGGAAGCTTTCTTT
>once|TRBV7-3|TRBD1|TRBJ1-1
CASSTKTGAEAFF
TGTGCCAGCAGCACCAAAACAGGGGCTGAAGCTTTCTTT
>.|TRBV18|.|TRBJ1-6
CASSRSRNSPLHF
TGTGCCAGCTCCAGGTCCCGGAATTCACCCCTCCACTTT
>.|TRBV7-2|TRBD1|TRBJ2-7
CASSWTGGNNEQYF
TGTGCCAGCAGCTGGACAGGGGGAAACAATGAGCAGTACTTC
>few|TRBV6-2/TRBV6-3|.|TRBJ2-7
CASSYVWEGNEQYF
TGTGCCAGCAGTTACGTATGGGAAGGAAACGAGCAGTACTTC
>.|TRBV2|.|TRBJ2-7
CASMGGQSPSEQYF
TGTGCCAGCATGGGGGGACAAAGTCCTAGCGAGCAGTACTTC
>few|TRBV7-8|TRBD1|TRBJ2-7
CASSLRDSFYEQYF
TGTGCCAGCAGCCTCCGGGACAGCTTCTACGAGCAGTACTTC
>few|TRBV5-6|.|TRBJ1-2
CASITIYGYTF
TGTGCCAGCATTACCATCTATGGCTACACCTTC
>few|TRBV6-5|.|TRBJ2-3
CASSSTESGPDTQYF
TGTGCCAGCAGTTCCACAGAAAGCGGCCCAGATACGCAGTATTTT
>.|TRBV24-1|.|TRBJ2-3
CATSDLRGSTDTQYF
TGTGCCACCAGTGATCTCCGCGGTAGCACAGATACGCAGTATTTT
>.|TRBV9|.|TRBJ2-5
CASSVAIGIETQYF
TGTGCCAGCAGCGTAGCCATCGGGATAGAGACCCAGTACTTC
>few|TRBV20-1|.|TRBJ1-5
CSASIPDSNQPQHF
TGCAGTGCCTCTATTCCGGATAGCAATCAGCCCCAGCATTTT
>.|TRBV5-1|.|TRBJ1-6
CASSLESVPLHF
TGCGCCAGCAGCTTGGAGTCAGTCCCTCTCCACTTT
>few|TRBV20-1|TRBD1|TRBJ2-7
CSATGQGSYEQYF
TGCAGTGCAACGGGACAGGGTTCCTACGAGCAGTACTTC
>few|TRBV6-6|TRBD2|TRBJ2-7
CASSYSGSNYEQYF
TGTGCCAGCAGTTATAGCGGGAGTAACTACGAGCAGTACTTC
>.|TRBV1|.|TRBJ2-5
CTSSQDAGETQYF
TGCACCAGCAGCCAAGACGCGGGAGAGACCCAGTACTTC
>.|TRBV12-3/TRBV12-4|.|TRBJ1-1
CASSLGGWEAFF
TGTGCCAGCAGTTTAGGGGGGTGGGAAGCTTTCTTT
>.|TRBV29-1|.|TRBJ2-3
CSVLTASDTQYF
TGCAGCGTCCTCACGGCAAGTGATACGCAGTATTTT
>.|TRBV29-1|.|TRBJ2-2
CSVAGDRITGGLFF
TGCAGCGTTGCGGGCGACAGGATAACCGGGGGGCTGTTTTTT
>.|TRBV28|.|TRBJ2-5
CASKRFETQYF
TGTGCCAGCAAGAGATTTGAGACCCAGTACTTC
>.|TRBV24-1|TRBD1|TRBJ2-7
CATSDGGTGHPSSYGQYF
TGTGCCACCAGTGATGGAGGGACAGGGCACCCGAGCTCCTACGGGCAGTACTTC
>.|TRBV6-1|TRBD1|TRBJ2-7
CASNLGTEPYEQYF
TGTGCCAGCAACCTCGGGACAGAACCCTACGAGCAGTACTTC
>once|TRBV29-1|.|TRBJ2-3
CSSAPTGFRSDTQYF
TGCAGCTCTGCCCCAACAGGGTTCAGGTCAGATACGCAGTATTTT
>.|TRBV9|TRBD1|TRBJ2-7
CASSPHGGQGANEQYF
TGTGCCAGCAGCCCCCACGGAGGACAGGGGGCCAACGAGCAGTACTTC
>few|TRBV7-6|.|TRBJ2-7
CASSFADGYEQYF
TGTGCCAGCAGCTTCGCGGATGGCTACGAGCAGTACTTC
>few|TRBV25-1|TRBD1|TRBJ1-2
CASSEVGTANYGYTF
TGTGCCAGCAGTGAGGTCGGGACAGCTAACTATGGCTACACCTTC
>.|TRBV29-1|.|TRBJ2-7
CSVSRGLSYEQYF
TGCAGCGTTTCCAGGGGCTTATCCTACGAGCAGTACTTC